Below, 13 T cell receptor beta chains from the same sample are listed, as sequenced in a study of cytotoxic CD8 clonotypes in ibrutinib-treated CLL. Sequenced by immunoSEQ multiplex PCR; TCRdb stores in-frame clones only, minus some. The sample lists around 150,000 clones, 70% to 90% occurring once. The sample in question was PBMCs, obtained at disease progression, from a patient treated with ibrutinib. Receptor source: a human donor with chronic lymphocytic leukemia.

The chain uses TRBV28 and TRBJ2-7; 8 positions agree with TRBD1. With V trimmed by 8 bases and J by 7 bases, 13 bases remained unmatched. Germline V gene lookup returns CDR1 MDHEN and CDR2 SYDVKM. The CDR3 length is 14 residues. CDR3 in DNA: TGTGCCAGCGGGAAACAGGGGGTGGCAGGGGAGCAGTACTTC. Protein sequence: CASGKQGVAGEQYF.

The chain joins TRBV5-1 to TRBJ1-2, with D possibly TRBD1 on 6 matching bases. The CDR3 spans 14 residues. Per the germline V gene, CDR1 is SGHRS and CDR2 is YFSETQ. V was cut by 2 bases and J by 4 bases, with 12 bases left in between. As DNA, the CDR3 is TGCGCCAGCAGCTTTGGGGGCAGGGCCTATGGCTACACCTTC. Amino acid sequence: CASSFGGRAYGYTF. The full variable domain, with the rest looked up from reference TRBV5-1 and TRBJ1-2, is KAGVTQTPRYLIKTRGQQVTLSCSPISGHRSVSWYQQTPGQGLQFLFEYFSETQRNKGNFPGRFSGRQFSNSRSEMNVSTLELGDSALYLCASSFGGRAYGYTFGSGTRLTVV.

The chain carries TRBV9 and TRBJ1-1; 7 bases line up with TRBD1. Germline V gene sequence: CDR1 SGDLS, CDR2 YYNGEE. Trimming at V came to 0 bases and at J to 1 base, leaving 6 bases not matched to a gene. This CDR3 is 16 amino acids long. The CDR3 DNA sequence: TGTGCCAGCAGCGTAGTCTTCGGGACAGCGAACACTGAAGCTTTCTTT. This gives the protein CASSVVFGTANTEAFF.

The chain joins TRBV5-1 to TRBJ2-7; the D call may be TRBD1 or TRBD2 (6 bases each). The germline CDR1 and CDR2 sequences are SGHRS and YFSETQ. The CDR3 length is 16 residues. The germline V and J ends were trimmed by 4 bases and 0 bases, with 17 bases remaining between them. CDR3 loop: CASSGRGTSSSYEQYF. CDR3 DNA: TGCGCCAGCAGCGGACGGGGGACATCGAGCTCCTACGAGCAGTACTTC.

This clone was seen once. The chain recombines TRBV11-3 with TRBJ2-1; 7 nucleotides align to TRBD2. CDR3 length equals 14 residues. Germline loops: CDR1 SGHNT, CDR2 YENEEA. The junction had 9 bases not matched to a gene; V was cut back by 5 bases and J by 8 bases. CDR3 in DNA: TGTGCCAGCAGCCGGCCGCGGGAGATGTATGAGCAGTTCTTC. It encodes CASSRPREMYEQFF.

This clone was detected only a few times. In DNA, the CDR3 is TGTGCCAGCAGCAAACGGTCCGACAGGGAAGCAACTAATGAAAAACTGTTTTTT. This translates into CASSKRSDREATNEKLFF. This rearrangement joins TRBV21-1 to TRBJ1-4; the DNA was not used to check the table's D call, TRBD1. TRBV21-1 is annotated as a pseudogene. This CDR3 contains 18 residues.

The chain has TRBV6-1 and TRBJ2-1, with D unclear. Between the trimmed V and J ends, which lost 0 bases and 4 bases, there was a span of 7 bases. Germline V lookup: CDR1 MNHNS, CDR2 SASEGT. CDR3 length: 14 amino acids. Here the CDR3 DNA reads TGTGCCAGCAGTGAAGCGGACGCTTACAATGAGCAGTTCTTC. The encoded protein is CASSEADAYNEQFF.

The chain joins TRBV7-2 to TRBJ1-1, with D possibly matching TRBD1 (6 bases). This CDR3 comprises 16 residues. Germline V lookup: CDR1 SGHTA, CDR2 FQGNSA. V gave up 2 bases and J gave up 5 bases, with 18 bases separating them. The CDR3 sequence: CASSLSSSHRVTEAFF. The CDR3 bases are TGTGCCAGCAGCTTATCCTCGAGTCACAGGGTTACTGAAGCTTTCTTT.

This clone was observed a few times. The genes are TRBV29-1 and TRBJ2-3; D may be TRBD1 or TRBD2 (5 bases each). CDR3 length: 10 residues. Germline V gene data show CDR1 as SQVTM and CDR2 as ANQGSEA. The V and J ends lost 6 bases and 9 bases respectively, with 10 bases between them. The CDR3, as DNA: TGCAGCGTGAGGGACCTAACGCAGTATTTT. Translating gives CSVRDLTQYF.

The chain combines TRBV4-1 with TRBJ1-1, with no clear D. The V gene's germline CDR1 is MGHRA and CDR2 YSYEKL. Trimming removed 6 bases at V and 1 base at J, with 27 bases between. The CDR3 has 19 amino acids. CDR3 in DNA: TGCGCCAGCAGTTTCAAAAAATGGACTCTTTCCTCGGCGAACACTGAAGCTTTCTTT. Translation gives CASSFKKWTLSSANTEAFF.

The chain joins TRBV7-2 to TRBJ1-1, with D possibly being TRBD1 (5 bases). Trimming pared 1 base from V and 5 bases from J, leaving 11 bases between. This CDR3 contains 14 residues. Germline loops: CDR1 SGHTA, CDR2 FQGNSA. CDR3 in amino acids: CASSLDGGETEAFF. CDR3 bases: TGTGCCAGCAGCTTAGATGGGGGAGAAACTGAAGCTTTCTTT.

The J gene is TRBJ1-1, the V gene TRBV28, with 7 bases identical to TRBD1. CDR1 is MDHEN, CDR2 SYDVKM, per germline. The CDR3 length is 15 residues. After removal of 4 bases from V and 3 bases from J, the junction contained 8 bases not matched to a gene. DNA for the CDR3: TGTGCCAGCAGTTCGGTTCACAGGGGATACACTGAAGCTTTCTTT. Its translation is CASSSVHRGYTEAFF. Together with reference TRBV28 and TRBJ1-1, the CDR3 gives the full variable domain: DVKVTQSSRYLVKRTGEKVFLECVQDMDHENMFWYRQDPGLGLRLIYFSYDVKMKEKGDIPEGYSVSREKKERFSLILESASTNQTSMYLCASSSVHRGYTEAFFGQGTRLTVV.

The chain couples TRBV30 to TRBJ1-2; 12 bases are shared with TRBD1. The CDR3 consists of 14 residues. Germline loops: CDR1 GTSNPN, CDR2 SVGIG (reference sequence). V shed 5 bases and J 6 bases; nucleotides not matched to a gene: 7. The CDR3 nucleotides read TGTGCCTGGGAAGCCGGGACAGGGGGCAATGGCTACACCTTC. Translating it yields CAWEAGTGGNGYTF.